Here is one TCR beta chain with its context. Its antigen is as yet unknown. The table came from immunoSEQ multiplex PCR; TCRdb's copy has only in-frame clones and leaves some out. This repertoire shows about 150,000 clones, around 90% found once; its top ten account for more than 3%. This entry belongs to a study of T cell responses to AZD1222 COVID-19 vaccine. Study-level results: Epitopes outside B.1.351 and B.1.1.7 mutated regions reportedly drew nearly half of spike TCRs.

Looked up from germline, CDR1 is LGHDT and CDR2 is YNNKEL (reference sequence). The trim removed 0 bases at V and 9 bases at J, leaving 14 bases unmatched. CDR3 length equals 17 residues. The source of this sequence is an adult in good health. The material was peripheral blood, obtained on day 0 of AZD1222 vaccination. The chain is built from TRBV3-1 (or the pseudogene TRBV3-2) and TRBJ2-1; 7 nucleotides line up with TRBD1. The DNA for the CDR3 is TGTGCCAGCAGCCAAGACCCCTCGACAGGGACCTGGGGTGAGCAGTTCTTC. It encodes CASSQDPSTGTWGEQFF.